One sample yielded the 7 T cell receptor beta chains listed below, sequenced in a study of CD8+ T cells in alopecia areata. Sequencing relied on a cDNA template that was reverse transcribed from extracted RNA. Sequencing used immunoSEQ multiplex PCR; TCRdb keeps in-frame clones, though not all of them. This sample has approximately 180,000 clones; around half occur once, and the top ten carry 11%. As to treatment: oral pan-JAK inhibitor, 5-10 mg twice daily. The input for sequencing was CD8+ T cells sorted from blood, taken at week 24, from a patient treated with tofacitinib. The receptors here all came from a human donor with alopecia areata.

In its sample, this clone was seen a few times. The chain links TRBV7-8 to TRBJ2-2; perhaps TRBD2 as D (6 bases). This CDR3 is 16 amino acids long. V lost 5 bases to trimming and J lost 1 base, with 14 bases between them. Germline V gene lookup returns CDR1 SGHVS and CDR2 FQNEAQ. This CDR3 reads CASSPPGGQNTGELFF. CDR3 nucleotides: TGTGCCAGCAGCCCCCCCGGGGGTCAGAACACCGGGGAGCTGTTTTTT.

The rearrangement links TRBV7-6 to TRBJ2-1; 8 bases line up with TRBD2. This CDR3 has 15 amino acids. The germline V gene encodes CDR1 SGHVS and CDR2 FNYEAQ. J was trimmed by 3 bases and V by 5 bases; bases with no gene match: 6. CDR3 loop: CASSPLSGGYNEQFF. For the CDR3, the DNA is TGTGCCAGCAGCCCCCTAAGCGGGGGCTACAATGAGCAGTTCTTC.

The chain has TRBV6-5 and TRBJ1-5, with 9 bases lining up with TRBD1. With 8 bases clipped from V and 6 bases from J, the junction kept 5 bases outside the gene matches. The CDR3 has 13 residues. Germline-derived CDR1 and CDR2 are MNHEY and SVGAGI. In DNA, the CDR3 is TGTGCCAGCCACAGGGGGCAAGGTCAGCCCCAGCATTTT. Its translation: CASHRGQGQPQHF.

V usage is TRBV6-5 and J usage is TRBJ1-4; TRBD1 aligns across 9 bases. Germline V gives CDR1 MNHEY, CDR2 SVGAGI. This CDR3 contains 16 residues. J lost 8 bases, V lost 3 bases, and 10 bases had no gene match. The CDR3: CASSYMGGQGGEKLFF. The DNA of the CDR3 is TGTGCCAGCAGTTATATGGGGGGACAGGGAGGGGAAAAACTGTTTTTT.

Only a few counts were recorded for this clone. This chain connects TRBV9 to TRBJ1-2; D perhaps matches TRBD1 (5 bases). The length of the CDR3 is 15 residues. The V end was cut by 2 bases, the J end by 4 bases, with 15 bases between. CDR1 and CDR2 from the germline V gene are SGDLS and YYNGEE. DNA of the CDR3: TGTGCCAGCAGCGTTGGGGCGGACGGGGCCTATGGCTACACCTTC. It codes for CASSVGADGAYGYTF. Looking up the rest from reference TRBV9 and TRBJ1-2 gives the full variable domain: DSGVTQTPKHLITATGQRVTLRCSPRSGDLSVYWYQQSLDQGLQFLIQYYNGEERAKGNILERFSAQQFPDLHSELNLSSLELGDSALYFCASSVGADGAYGYTFGSGTRLTVV.

Only a few counts were recorded for this clone. This chain uses TRBV27 with TRBJ2-2, with D uncertain. The CDR3 length is 12 residues. Germline CDR1 and CDR2: MNHEY and SMNVEV (reference sequence). Trimming cost V 6 bases and J 3 bases, with 5 bases left between them. CDR3 protein: CASRHYTGELFF. The CDR3 nucleotides read TGTGCCAGCAGACACTACACCGGGGAGCTGTTTTTT.

This sequence joins TRBV6-5 and TRBJ1-2; 9 bases line up with TRBD1. The CDR3 loop spans 13 amino acids. Germline V CDR1 and CDR2: MNHEY, SVGAGI. The junction had 4 bases not matched to a gene; V was cut back by 4 bases and J by 7 bases. The CDR3 sequence is CASSSGTGTGYTF. CDR3 nucleotide sequence: TGTGCCAGCAGTTCTGGGACAGGGACTGGCTACACCTTC.